These 11 T cell receptor beta chains share one sample of origin, sequenced in a study of blood T cells in healthy people across ages. A second 7 to 11 cycle PCR used barcoded and J-beta primers. Using its own MiXCR run on the 5' RACE reads, TCRdb lists one record per CDR3 protein. The sample lists around 800,000 distinct CDR3 sequences, around 45% seen once, with 15% to 25% in the top ten. What was sequenced was blood. These receptors were taken from a man in his sixties in good health.

Only one count was recorded for this clonotype. The chain employs TRBV15 and TRBJ2-2; TRBD1 agrees at 7 bases. Germline CDR1 and CDR2: LNHNV and YYDKDF (reference sequence). V was clipped by 3 bases and J by 7 bases; unmatched bases: 8. The CDR3 contains 15 residues. CDR3 region: CATSSDRVVHGELFF. The CDR3 DNA follows: TGTGCCACCAGCAGCGACAGGGTGGTTCACGGGGAGCTGTTTTTT.

V is TRBV28 and J is TRBJ2-1; D might be TRBD2 (7 bases). The V gene's germline CDR1 is MDHEN and CDR2 SYDVKM. CDR3 length equals 14 residues. The ends were cut back, 8 bases at V and 6 bases at J, with 17 bases in the middle. The CDR3: CASDRGGVRNEQFF. The CDR3 bases are TGTGCCAGCGATCGAGGGGGGGTCCGCAATGAGCAGTTCTTC.

This clonotype was picked up a small number of times. The chain links TRBV20-1 to TRBJ2-5; tentatively, D is TRBD1 (5 bases). The CDR3 totals 14 residues. V gave up 0 bases and J gave up 2 bases, with 10 bases separating them. CDR1 DFQATT and CDR2 SNEGSKA come from the germline V gene (reference sequence). The CDR3 sequence: CSARDVTGQETQYF. The CDR3 DNA sequence: TGCAGTGCTAGAGATGTAACAGGTCAAGAGACCCAGTACTTC.

This clonotype was picked up a small number of times. The CDR3, as DNA: TGTGCCAGCAGCGTACGGGGAGGGATGTCCTACGAGCAGTACTTC. Protein sequence: CASSVRGGMSYEQYF. This rearrangement joins TRBV9 to TRBJ2-7; 7 nucleotides line up with TRBD2. V trimming: 1 base; J trimming: 1 base; junction bases outside the gene matches: 5. Germline V gene data show CDR1 as SGDLS and CDR2 as YYNGEE. This CDR3 is built from 15 residues.

Regarding this clonotype: An end of the junction does not agree with germline; a read error may underlie this. J is TRBJ2-5 and V is TRBV20-1, with D possibly matching TRBD1 (5 bases). The CDR3 length is 15 residues. CDR1 and CDR2 from the germline V gene are DFQATT and SNEGSKA (reference sequence). The CDR3: CSARDPRTSPDEQSF. DNA for the CDR3: TGCAGTGCTAGAGATCCGAGGACATCCCCCGACGAGCAGTCCTTC.

The rearrangement uses TRBV3-1 and TRBJ2-1, with D possibly TRBD1 on 5 matching bases. Germline CDR1 reads LGHDT; CDR2 reads YNNKEL (reference sequence). V lost 1 base to trimming and J lost 7 bases, with 11 bases between them. The CDR3 spans 14 residues. The CDR3 region is CASSQVARVNEQFF. CDR3 DNA: TGTGCCAGCAGCCAAGTCGCCAGGGTGAATGAGCAGTTCTTC.

With regard to this clonotype: Germline is not matched at one junction end, which may reflect a read error. The chain recombines TRBV4-1 with TRBJ1-5; D gene uncertain. This CDR3 is built from 15 residues. Germline-derived CDR1 and CDR2 are MGHRA and YSYEKL. This CDR3 reads CASRQGPAGNQPQHF. CDR3 in DNA: TGCGCCAGCAGACAAGGACCGGCGGGCAATCAGCCCCAGCATTTT.

This chain links TRBV6-5 with TRBJ2-7; 8 bases fit TRBD1. Trimming took 6 bases from V and 6 from J; bases not matched to a gene: 10. The V gene's germline CDR1 is MNHEY and CDR2 SVGAGI. This CDR3 is 14 amino acids long. The CDR3 protein is CASRSDRALPEQYF. The CDR3 DNA reads as TGTGCCAGCAGATCGGACAGGGCCCTCCCCGAGCAGTACTTC.

In this sample, this clonotype turned up many times. The chain employs TRBV9 and TRBJ2-7; a weak D match, TRBD2 (5 bases). This CDR3 is 14 amino acids long. The V end lost 3 bases, the J end lost 2 bases, and 12 bases lay between the germline ends. Germline V lookup: CDR1 SGDLS, CDR2 YYNGEE. CDR3 nucleotide sequence: TGTGCCAGCAGCGCCTCTCCGGGGACCTACGAGCAGTACTTC. Amino acid sequence: CASSASPGTYEQYF.

V is TRBV12-3 or TRBV12-4 and J is TRBJ2-1; 11 nucleotides match TRBD2. The ends lost 3 bases at V and 10 bases at J; junction bases unmatched: 5. The CDR3 loop spans 14 amino acids. Here the CDR3 reads CASSFVAGGREQFF. For the CDR3, the DNA is TGTGCCAGCAGTTTTGTAGCGGGGGGGCGGGAGCAGTTCTTC.

This clonotype showed up just once. The chain joins TRBV10-3 to TRBJ1-5; TRBD1 matches 7 bases. J lost 3 bases, V lost 5 bases, and 4 bases had no gene match. The germline V gene has CDR1 ENHRY and CDR2 SYGVKD. This CDR3 contains 14 residues. The CDR3 is CAISPGQYNQPQHF. The DNA of the CDR3 is TGTGCCATCAGTCCGGGACAGTACAATCAGCCCCAGCATTTT.